These 16 T cell receptor beta chains were all obtained from the same sample, sequenced in a study of OX40 agonist ivuxolimab in advanced cancers. Here immunoSEQ multiplex PCR was the method, and the copy in TCRdb shows in-frame clones only, minus some. The profile shows fewer than 30,000 clones, roughly 90% of them singletons. The source was CD4+ or CD8+ T cells sorted from blood, collected in a trial of the OX40 agonist ivuxolimab. The receptors shown here come from an adult with an advanced solid tumor such as melanoma, head and neck, liver or kidney cancer.

The rearrangement joins TRBV4-1 to TRBJ2-1, with 7 bases fitting TRBD2. The germline V gene has CDR1 MGHRA and CDR2 YSYEKL. CDR3 length: 17 amino acids. With 4 bases clipped from V and 1 base from J, the junction kept 10 bases outside the gene matches. CDR3 region: CASSPGWLAASYNEQFF. DNA for the CDR3: TGCGCCAGCAGCCCCGGATGGCTAGCGGCGTCCTACAATGAGCAGTTCTTC.

V is TRBV9 and J is TRBJ2-3; 7 nucleotides agree with TRBD2. The trim removed 0 bases at V and 2 bases at J, leaving 6 bases unmatched. Germline assignment: CDR1 SGDLS and CDR2 YYNGEE. This CDR3 contains 16 residues. The chain's CDR3 is CASSVDRAGITDTQYF. CDR3 sequence (DNA): TGTGCCAGCAGCGTAGATCGAGCGGGGATCACAGATACGCAGTATTTT.

V is TRBV27 and J is TRBJ2-7; 7 nucleotides line up with TRBD2. This CDR3 has 14 amino acids. J gave up 3 bases and V 2 bases, and 4 bases lay outside the gene matches. The germline CDR1 and CDR2 sequences are MNHEY and SMNVEV (reference sequence). CDR3 bases: TGTGCCAGCAGTTTAAGGGCTAGCGGCTACGAGCAGTACTTC. Translated, it gives CASSLRASGYEQYF.

The J gene is TRBJ2-7, the V gene TRBV6-6; maybe TRBD1 (6 bases). This CDR3 is built from 15 residues. The V gene's germline CDR1 is MNHNY and CDR2 SVGAGI (reference sequence). Trimming cost V 7 bases and J 4 bases, with 20 bases left between them. The DNA for the CDR3 is TGTGCCAGCACCTTCGACAGGAACCGCCGGTACGAGCAGTACTTC. Translation gives CASTFDRNRRYEQYF.

This sequence joins TRBV9 and TRBJ1-1; D gene ambiguous. V was clipped by 3 bases and J by 1 base, with 13 bases between them. In germline, CDR1 is SGDLS, CDR2 YYNGEE. CDR3 length equals 15 residues. The CDR3 loop is CASSALTDGNTEAFF. CDR3 nucleotide sequence: TGTGCCAGCAGCGCACTTACGGACGGGAACACTGAAGCTTTCTTT.

J is TRBJ2-7 and V is TRBV7-9; tentatively, D is TRBD2 (6 bases). The CDR3 contains 15 residues. V gave up 6 bases and J gave up 4 bases, with 19 bases separating them. Germline values: CDR1 SEHNR, CDR2 FQNEAQ (reference sequence). This CDR3 reads CASSPPEWREYEQYF. CDR3 nucleotide sequence: TGTGCCAGCAGTCCACCCGAGTGGCGGGAATACGAGCAGTACTTC. The full variable domain, with the rest looked up from reference TRBV7-9 and TRBJ2-7, is DTGVSQNPRHKITKRGQNVTFRCDPISEHNRLYWYRQTLGQGPEFLTYFQNEAQLEKSRLLSDRFSAERPKGSFSTLEIQRTEQGDSAMYLCASSPPEWREYEQYFGPGTRLTVT.

The gene calls are TRBV7-9 and TRBJ2-5, with D possibly TRBD2 on 5 matching bases. The ends were cut back, 8 bases at V and 5 bases at J, with 15 bases in the middle. Germline loops: CDR1 SEHNR, CDR2 FQNEAQ (reference sequence). The CDR3 spans 13 residues. This chain's CDR3 is CASRPRGGETQYF. DNA for the CDR3: TGTGCCAGCCGGCCCAGAGGAGGCGAGACCCAGTACTTC.

The rearrangement joins TRBV7-2 to TRBJ1-2; TRBD1 aligns across 7 bases. Germline lookup yields CDR1 SGHTA and CDR2 FQGNSA. This CDR3 comprises 15 residues. V shed 6 bases and J 6 bases; nucleotides not matched to a gene: 13. This CDR3 reads CASSSSGTEKNGYTF. The CDR3 nucleotides read TGTGCCAGCAGTAGTTCGGGGACAGAGAAAAATGGCTACACCTTC.

The rearrangement joins TRBV5-4 to TRBJ1-1, with TRBD1 identical over 8 bases. There are 12 residues in the CDR3. From germline, CDR1 is SGHNT and CDR2 YYREEE (reference sequence). V was pared by 4 bases and J by 7 bases, with 3 bases of the junction left unmatched. CDR3 bases: TGTGCCAGCAGCGCGACAGGGGATGAAGCTTTCTTT. This codes for CASSATGDEAFF.

The chain joins TRBV4-1 to TRBJ2-3; 9 bases map to TRBD2. V lost 1 base, J lost 7 bases, and 6 bases stayed unmatched. Germline V CDR1 and CDR2: MGHRA, YSYEKL. CDR3 length equals 15 residues. CDR3 in amino acids: CASSQVAGGTYTQYF. The CDR3 nucleotides read TGCGCCAGCAGCCAAGTTGCGGGAGGGACCTATACGCAGTATTTT.

V is TRBV30 and J is TRBJ2-7; D is unresolved. V lost 2 bases and J 6 bases, leaving 5 bases between the germline ends. The CDR3 has 10 residues. The V gene's germline CDR1 is GTSNPN and CDR2 SVGIG (reference sequence). The CDR3 region is CAWSISEQYF. Here the CDR3 DNA reads TGTGCCTGGAGTATCTCCGAGCAGTACTTC.

This chain links TRBV6-1 with TRBJ1-1, with TRBD1 as a possible D gene (5 bases). CDR1 is MNHNS and CDR2 is SASEGT in the germline V gene. This CDR3 is built from 12 residues. Deletions cut 7 bases from V and 13 bases from J, with 19 bases between. The CDR3 DNA is TGTGCCAGCACCCTCGGGGACGGGGGTTTTTTCTTT. Its protein product is CASTLGDGGFFF.

J is TRBJ2-7 and V is TRBV19; the D is unclear. This CDR3 is built from 13 residues. V shed 1 base and J shed 6 bases, with 10 bases lying between them. The germline CDR1 and CDR2 sequences are LNHDA and SQIVND (reference sequence). DNA of the CDR3: TGTGCCAGTAGTATAGTGGGGTCGGGCGAGCAGTACTTC. It is translated as CASSIVGSGEQYF.

This clone was seen a handful of times. The chain has TRBV28 and TRBJ1-5; D not resolved. Germline CDR1 MDHEN, CDR2 SYDVKM. The CDR3 spans 14 residues. The germline V and J ends were trimmed by 5 bases and 0 bases, with 8 bases remaining between them. The CDR3 region has the DNA TGTGCCAGCAGTGACGGAGATAGCAATCAGCCCCAGCATTTT. Protein: CASSDGDSNQPQHF. Full variable domain (rest looked up from reference TRBV28 and TRBJ1-5): DVKVTQSSRYLVKRTGEKVFLECVQDMDHENMFWYRQDPGLGLRLIYFSYDVKMKEKGDIPEGYSVSREKKERFSLILESASTNQTSMYLCASSDGDSNQPQHFGDGTRLSIL.

In this sample, this clone turned up a few times. The V gene is TRBV9, the J gene TRBJ2-3; 15 nucleotides align to TRBD2. Germline-derived CDR1 and CDR2 are SGDLS and YYNGEE. V shed 4 bases and J 4 bases; nucleotides not matched to a gene: 4. The CDR3 extends over 16 amino acids. CDR3 nucleotides: TGTGCCAGCAGCTGGACTAGCGGGGGGGCCTCAGATACGCAGTATTTT. Its protein product is CASSWTSGGASDTQYF.

This sequence joins TRBV4-3 and TRBJ2-3; 11 positions agree with TRBD2. J lost 4 bases, V lost 1 base, and 4 bases had no gene match. CDR3 size: 16 residues. Germline CDR1 reads LGHNA; CDR2 reads YSLEER. CDR3: CASSQALAGGADTQYF. Written as DNA, the CDR3 is TGCGCCAGCAGCCAAGCGCTAGCGGGGGGCGCAGATACGCAGTATTTT.